The 21 T cell receptor beta chains in this list originate from one sample, sequenced in a study of cytotoxic CD8 clonotypes in ibrutinib-treated CLL. The data were produced by immunoSEQ multiplex PCR, yet TCRdb's version contains in-frame clones alone and is incomplete. The sample lists roughly 220,000 clones, about four fifths seen once, with around 10% in the top ten. The sample was PBMCs, taken after 12 months of ibrutinib treatment. The receptors come from a human donor with chronic lymphocytic leukemia.

The V gene is TRBV11-3, the J gene TRBJ2-5, with unresolved D. CDR3 length equals 14 residues. The ends were cut back, 0 bases at V and 5 bases at J, with 10 bases in the middle. Germline V gene sequence: CDR1 SGHNT, CDR2 YENEEA. CDR3 DNA: TGTGCCAGCAGCTTAGATCGCACGCGTGAGACCCAGTACTTC. Its translation: CASSLDRTRETQYF. Supplemented by reference TRBV11-3 and TRBJ2-5, the full variable domain reads EAGVVQSPRYKIIEKKQPVAFWCNPISGHNTLYWYLQNLGQGPELLIRYENEEAVDDSQLPKDRFSAERLKGVDSTLKIQPAELGDSAVYLCASSLDRTRETQYFGPGTRLLVL.

The rearrangement joins TRBV4-1 to TRBJ2-7; D perhaps matches TRBD2 (6 bases). V dropped 0 bases and J dropped 2 bases, with 17 bases sitting between them. The CDR3 runs to 17 residues. CDR1 is MGHRA, CDR2 YSYEKL, per germline. CDR3 in DNA: TGCGCCAGCAGCCAAGAGCCGAGGAGGGGTTTAGCCTACGAGCAGTACTTC. Protein sequence: CASSQEPRRGLAYEQYF.

This chain links TRBV7-9 with TRBJ2-5; D may correspond to TRBD1 or TRBD2 (6 bases each). The CDR3 spans 14 residues. The V gene lost 7 bases and the J gene lost 11 bases, with 23 bases spanning the gap. Germline assignment: CDR1 SEHNR and CDR2 FQNEAQ (reference sequence). The CDR3 region is CASTPGSTGGEQYF. DNA for the CDR3: TGTGCCAGCACCCCCGGCTCGACAGGCGGGGAGCAGTACTTC.

This chain uses TRBV16 with TRBJ2-7; TRBD1 aligns across 7 bases. This CDR3 has 17 amino acids. J was trimmed by 1 base and V by 4 bases; bases with no gene match: 13. Germline values: CDR1 KGHSY, CDR2 FQNENV. CDR3 nucleotides: TGTGCCAGCAGCCCATCGACACTAAAGACAGGGTCCTACGAGCAGTACTTC. This encodes CASSPSTLKTGSYEQYF.

This clone was seen more than once but under ten times. The chain joins TRBV27 to TRBJ2-7; 8 bases fit TRBD2. CDR1 is MNHEY, CDR2 SMNVEV, per germline (reference sequence). CDR3 length equals 15 residues. Losses at the gene ends were 4 bases for V and 4 bases for J; bases not matched to a gene: 9. CDR3 sequence reads: CASSSPGTSLYEQYF. CDR3 sequence (DNA): TGTGCCAGCAGTTCACCCGGGACTAGTCTTTACGAGCAGTACTTC.

This clone is medium-sized within its sample. V is TRBV4-2 and J is TRBJ2-7; D may match TRBD1 or TRBD2 (5 bases each). CDR1 is LGHNA and CDR2 is YNFKEQ in the germline V gene. CDR3 length: 15 amino acids. Trimming stripped 3 bases from V and 6 bases from J, with 18 bases between. The CDR3 DNA is TGTGCCAGCAGCCATGATAACGGGGCGGGCAGCGAGCAGTACTTC. It codes for CASSHDNGAGSEQYF.

This chain uses TRBV28 with TRBJ2-5, with D maybe TRBD2 (5 bases). CDR3 length: 12 amino acids. The germline V gene has CDR1 MDHEN and CDR2 SYDVKM. The ends were cut back, 7 bases at V and 7 bases at J, with 13 bases in the middle. CDR3 region: CASKAGEMTQYF. DNA of the CDR3: TGTGCCAGCAAGGCGGGTGAGATGACCCAGTACTTC. Using reference TRBV28 and TRBJ2-5 for the parts outside the CDR3, the full variable domain is DVKVTQSSRYLVKRTGEKVFLECVQDMDHENMFWYRQDPGLGLRLIYFSYDVKMKEKGDIPEGYSVSREKKERFSLILESASTNQTSMYLCASKAGEMTQYFGPGTRLLVL.

The rearrangement links TRBV11-2 to TRBJ2-2, with 9 bases that match TRBD1. V lost 2 bases, J lost 6 bases, and 7 bases stayed unmatched. CDR3 size: 16 residues. Per the germline V gene, CDR1 is SGHAT and CDR2 is FQNNGV. The CDR3 sequence is CASSLRDRVSAGELFF. The CDR3 nucleotides read TGTGCCAGCAGCTTACGGGACAGGGTTTCGGCCGGGGAGCTGTTTTTT.

The V call is TRBV6-1, the J call TRBJ2-7; D is ambiguous. Per germline, CDR1 MNHNS and CDR2 SASEGT. The V end was cut by 7 bases, the J end by 6 bases, with 13 bases between. This CDR3 has 12 residues. The CDR3 region has the DNA TGTGCCAGCACCTGGCCCCCGACCGAGCAGTACTTC. It yields the protein CASTWPPTEQYF.

The rearrangement joins TRBV10-3 to TRBJ2-7; tentatively, D is TRBD2 (5 bases). V was cut by 8 bases and J by 1 base, with 12 bases left in between. This CDR3 is built from 13 residues. Per the germline V gene, CDR1 is ENHRY and CDR2 is SYGVKD. The CDR3: CAISDTGSYEQYF. CDR3 bases: TGTGCCATCTCGGATACGGGATCCTACGAGCAGTACTTC.

The gene calls are TRBV13 and TRBJ2-5, with unresolved D. CDR3 length: 17 amino acids. The V end lost 5 bases, the J end lost 1 base, and 20 bases lay between the germline ends. CDR1 and CDR2 (germline): PRHDT, FYEKMQ (reference sequence). Here the CDR3 reads CASSVDKGISGQETQYF. As DNA, the CDR3 is TGTGCCAGCAGCGTTGACAAGGGAATCTCGGGCCAAGAGACCCAGTACTTC.

This clone was seen only once. The rearrangement links TRBV18 to TRBJ2-1, with D uncertain. The CDR3 extends over 18 amino acids. In germline, CDR1 is KGHSH, CDR2 LQKENI. Trimming pared 0 bases from V and 4 bases from J, leaving 19 bases between. Written as DNA, the CDR3 is TGTGCCAGCTCACCACCCGCTGGAAGTCCTATGGGATACAATGAGCAGTTCTTC. Translating gives CASSPPAGSPMGYNEQFF.

The CDR3 DNA sequence: TGTGCCAGCAGGATGGAATACGGGACATTCTACGAGCAGTACTTC. Translation gives CASRMEYGTFYEQYF. This chain connects TRBV6-1 to TRBJ2-7, with a weak D call TRBD1 (6 bases). The V gene lost 6 bases and the J gene lost 3 bases, with 18 bases spanning the gap. The CDR3 consists of 15 residues. CDR1 MNHNS and CDR2 SASEGT come from the germline V gene.

This sequence joins TRBV7-6 and TRBJ2-1; TRBD2 matches at 8 bases. Germline V gene sequence: CDR1 SGHVS, CDR2 FNYEAQ. The J segment lost 10 bases and the V segment lost 1 base, leaving 24 bases of the junction unmatched. CDR3 length: 20 amino acids. The CDR3 bases are TGTGCCAGCAGCTTAGGTCTGAGGGCTGACGGGACTAGTGGAGGAGTGGAGCAGTTCTTC. Its protein product is CASSLGLRADGTSGGVEQFF.

This chain joins TRBV6-6 and TRBJ2-2; 7 bases align to TRBD1. CDR3 length: 16 amino acids. Germline-derived CDR1 and CDR2 are MNHNY and SVGAGI (reference sequence). V lost 6 bases and J lost 0; bases outside the gene matches: 7. The CDR3 protein is CASRTGATSNTGELFF. In DNA, the CDR3 is TGTGCCAGCAGAACAGGGGCAACTTCGAACACCGGGGAGCTGTTTTTT.

This chain uses TRBV10-3 with TRBJ2-2; D is possibly TRBD2 (6 bases). CDR3 length equals 14 residues. Trimming cost V 6 bases and J 2 bases, with 10 bases left between them. CDR1 is ENHRY, CDR2 SYGVKD, per germline. The DNA for the CDR3 is TGTGCCATCAGGTCCGGGGGTAACACCGGGGAGCTGTTTTTT. The encoded protein is CAIRSGGNTGELFF.

The J gene is TRBJ2-2, the V gene TRBV7-9; D is possibly TRBD1 (5 bases). V was cut by 3 bases and J by 7 bases, with 15 bases left in between. The germline gives CDR1 SEHNR, CDR2 FQNEAQ (reference sequence). The CDR3 sequence is 15 residues long. Here the CDR3 reads CASSLYSGHGGELFF. Written as DNA, the CDR3 is TGTGCCAGCAGCTTGTATTCAGGGCATGGCGGGGAGCTGTTTTTT.

This rearrangement joins TRBV5-4 to TRBJ2-2, with 13 bases aligning to TRBD2. This CDR3 region has 18 residues. Trimming cost V 2 bases and J 2 bases; bases outside gene matches: 6. Germline loops: CDR1 SGHNT, CDR2 YYREEE (reference sequence). This CDR3 reads CASSFRGTSGTNTGELFF. In DNA form, the CDR3 reads TGTGCCAGCAGCTTTCGCGGGACTAGCGGGACCAACACCGGGGAGCTGTTTTTT.

J is TRBJ1-6 and V is TRBV27; D not certain. V was clipped by 4 bases and J by 4 bases, with 2 bases between them. Germline CDR1 is MNHEY and CDR2 is SMNVEV (reference sequence). The CDR3 covers 12 residues. CDR3 nucleotide sequence: TGTGCCAGCAGTTCGTATAATTCACCCCTCCACTTT. This sequence encodes CASSSYNSPLHF.

This sequence joins TRBV5-1 and TRBJ2-7; unclear D gene. Trimming removed 2 bases at V and 2 bases at J, with 14 bases between. Germline CDR1 and CDR2: SGHRS and YFSETQ. There are 15 residues in the CDR3. The CDR3, as DNA: TGCGCCAGCAGCTTCGGTCCCGTCAATACCTACGAGCAGTACTTC. This sequence encodes CASSFGPVNTYEQYF.

The V call is TRBV6-1, the J call TRBJ2-1; TRBD2 matches 13 bases. The length of the CDR3 is 14 residues. The V gene end was trimmed by 10 bases and the J gene end by 5 bases; junction bases not matched to a gene: 5. Germline CDR1 reads MNHNS; CDR2 reads SASEGT. The CDR3 loop is CATTGTSGNNEQFF. The CDR3 DNA follows: TGTGCCACAACCGGGACTAGCGGGAACAATGAGCAGTTCTTC.